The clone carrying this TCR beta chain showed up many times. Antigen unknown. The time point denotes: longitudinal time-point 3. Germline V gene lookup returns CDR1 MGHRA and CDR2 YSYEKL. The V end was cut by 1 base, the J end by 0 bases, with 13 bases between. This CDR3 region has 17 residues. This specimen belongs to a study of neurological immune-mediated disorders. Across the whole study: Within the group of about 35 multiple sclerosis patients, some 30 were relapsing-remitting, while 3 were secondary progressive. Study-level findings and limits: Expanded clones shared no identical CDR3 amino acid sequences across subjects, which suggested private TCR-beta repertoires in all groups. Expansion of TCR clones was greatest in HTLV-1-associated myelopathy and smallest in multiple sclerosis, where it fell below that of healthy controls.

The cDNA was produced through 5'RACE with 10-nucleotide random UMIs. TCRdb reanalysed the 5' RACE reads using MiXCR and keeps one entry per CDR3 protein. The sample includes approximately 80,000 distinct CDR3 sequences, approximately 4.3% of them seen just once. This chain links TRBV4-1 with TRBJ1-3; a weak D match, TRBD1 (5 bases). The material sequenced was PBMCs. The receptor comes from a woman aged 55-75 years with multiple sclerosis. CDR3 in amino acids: CASSQGDRPSSGNTIYF. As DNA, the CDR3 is TGCGCCAGCAGCCAAGGAGACAGACCTTCCTCTGGAAACACCATATATTTT.